The 26 T cell receptor beta chains below all came from one sample that was sequenced in a study of T cells in tuberculosis. Here immunoSEQ multiplex PCR was the method, and the copy in TCRdb shows in-frame clones only, minus some. The repertoire consists of just under 45,000 clones, with less than 95% occurring once and the leading ten covering under 2%. Sample: PBMCs. The receptors were gathered from a donor aged 10 to 29 with latent tuberculosis or without tuberculosis infection. Some clones in this sample may be carry-over from other donors' samples.

This chain connects TRBV25-1 to TRBJ1-1; possibly TRBD1 for D (5 bases). Germline CDR1 and CDR2: MGHDK and SYGVNS. The V gene lost 5 bases and the J gene lost 8 bases, with 12 bases spanning the gap. The CDR3 spans 12 residues. The CDR3 DNA reads TGTGCCAGCAGTAGGTGGCCAGGGGAAGCTTTCTTT. Amino acid sequence: CASSRWPGEAFF.

This chain uses TRBV7-2 with TRBJ1-2; TRBD1 is a possible D gene (6 bases). Germline values: CDR1 SGHTA, CDR2 FQGNSA. V was shortened by 2 bases and J by 6 bases, with 10 bases between the two germline ends. This CDR3 spans 13 amino acids. The CDR3 loop reads CASSLSTGNGYTF. CDR3 coding DNA: TGTGCCAGCAGCTTATCAACAGGGAATGGCTACACCTTC.

The rearrangement uses TRBV9 and TRBJ2-5; no clear D gene. Germline values: CDR1 SGDLS, CDR2 YYNGEE. CDR3 length: 11 residues. Trimming removed 4 bases from V and 6 bases from J, with 7 bases in between. The CDR3 region is CASSRTKTQYF. The CDR3 bases are TGTGCCAGCAGCCGTACAAAGACCCAGTACTTC.

The chain uses TRBV15 and TRBJ1-3, with D unclear. V lost 0 bases to trimming and J lost 4 bases, with 10 bases between them. There are 15 residues in the CDR3. Germline V lookup: CDR1 LNHNV, CDR2 YYDKDF (reference sequence). DNA of the CDR3: TGTGCCACCAGCAGAGAGAGGGTTGGCGGAAACACCATATATTTT. Protein: CATSRERVGGNTIYF.

This chain uses TRBV4-2 with TRBJ1-3; a possible D gene is TRBD1 (6 bases). V was shortened by 0 bases and J by 0 bases, with 24 bases between the two germline ends. CDR1 and CDR2 (germline): LGHNA, YNFKEQ. This CDR3 has 21 residues. In DNA, the CDR3 is TGTGCCAGCAGCCAAGAAGAACTTTCCGGGGGGCGCATCAGCTCTGGAAACACCATATATTTT. It yields the protein CASSQEELSGGRISSGNTIYF.

The gene calls are TRBV19 and TRBJ2-7; the match to TRBD1 covers 9 bases. The CDR3 length is 20 residues. Unmatched junction bases numbered 32, after V lost 10 bases and J lost 7 bases. CDR1 and CDR2 from the germline V gene are LNHDA and SQIVND (reference sequence). CDR3 DNA: TGTGCCATCCACCCCCCCCTCAGACAGGGGGGTGAAGCGAGACTTGGGGAGCAGTACTTC. Its protein is CAIHPPLRQGGEARLGEQYF.

The CDR3 here is CASSPSGLAGEYNEQFF. The CDR3 nucleotides read TGCGCCAGCAGCCCATCGGGTCTAGCGGGAGAGTACAATGAGCAGTTCTTC. The V and J genes are TRBV4-3 and TRBJ2-1, with 10 bases identical to TRBD2. Germline loops: CDR1 LGHNA, CDR2 YSLEER. The CDR3 sequence is 17 residues long. The ends lost 4 bases at V and 4 bases at J; junction bases unmatched: 10.

This rearrangement joins TRBV6-1 to TRBJ1-3; 7 bases map to TRBD1. V gave up 7 bases and J gave up 0 bases; unmatched junction bases: 6. The CDR3 is made up of 15 amino acids. CDR1 is MNHNS, CDR2 SASEGT, per germline. CDR3 residues: CASTADRVSGNTIYF. DNA for the CDR3: TGTGCCAGCACCGCAGACAGGGTCTCTGGAAACACCATATATTTT.

The rearrangement uses TRBV28 and TRBJ2-7; 11 bases are a match to TRBD1. The CDR3 runs to 15 residues. Germline values: CDR1 MDHEN, CDR2 SYDVKM. J gave up 2 bases and V 2 bases, and 2 bases lay outside the gene matches. DNA for the CDR3: TGTGCCAGCAGTTTAGGGGGACAGGGGGCCTACGAGCAGTACTTC. Encoded protein: CASSLGGQGAYEQYF.

The rearrangement joins TRBV9 to TRBJ2-2, with D possibly being TRBD2 (6 bases). The CDR3 totals 13 residues. CDR1 and CDR2 from the germline V gene are SGDLS and YYNGEE. Trimming took off 5 bases at V and 3 bases at J, with 8 bases between the two ends. The CDR3 sequence is CASREGYTGELFF. In DNA, the CDR3 is TGTGCCAGCAGGGAGGGGTACACCGGGGAGCTGTTTTTT.

The chain has TRBV4-1 and TRBJ2-7; D possibly corresponds to TRBD2 (6 bases). With 3 bases removed from V and 4 bases from J, the gap between germline ends came to 13 bases. Germline V gene data show CDR1 as MGHRA and CDR2 as YSYEKL. The CDR3 has 14 amino acids. The CDR3 region is CASSQGGSVYEQYF. CDR3 nucleotides: TGCGCCAGCAGCCAGGGGGGATCCGTTTACGAGCAGTACTTC.

The V and J genes are TRBV28 and TRBJ2-3; 10 bases match TRBD2. The CDR3 contains 16 residues. The trim removed 2 bases at V and 3 bases at J, leaving 5 bases unmatched. CDR1 MDHEN and CDR2 SYDVKM come from the germline V gene. The CDR3 protein is CASSLTLAGDTDTQYF. CDR3 coding DNA: TGTGCCAGCAGTTTAACTCTAGCGGGAGATACAGATACGCAGTATTTT.

The V gene is TRBV28, the J gene TRBJ2-1, with 8 bases matching TRBD2. The junction had 3 bases not matched to a gene; V was cut back by 3 bases and J by 2 bases. This CDR3 has 15 amino acids. Germline CDR1 reads MDHEN; CDR2 reads SYDVKM. The CDR3 reads CASSFTGGPYNEQFF. The CDR3 region has the DNA TGTGCCAGCAGTTTTACGGGAGGGCCCTACAATGAGCAGTTCTTC.

CDR3 residues: CASSRTGTGGPEETQYF. CDR3 sequence (DNA): TGTGCCAGCAGCCGTACAGGAACGGGAGGGCCGGAGGAGACCCAGTACTTC. The chain employs TRBV7-3 and TRBJ2-5; 8 positions match TRBD2. Germline assignment: CDR1 SGHTA and CDR2 FQGTGA. CDR3 length: 17 residues. The V segment lost 5 bases and the J segment 5 bases; nucleotides outside the gene matches: 16.

This chain uses TRBV7-8 with TRBJ2-5; D not resolved. Germline loops: CDR1 SGHVS, CDR2 FQNEAQ. V was clipped by 1 base and J by 5 bases, with 11 bases between them. The CDR3 is 14 residues long. DNA for the CDR3: TGTGCCAGCAGCTTAGGGGTGATAGCCGAGACCCAGTACTTC. Translating it yields CASSLGVIAETQYF.

This clone came up once. V gene TRBV28 combines with J gene TRBJ1-2; 10 nucleotides align to TRBD1. The CDR3 consists of 16 residues. With V trimmed by 10 bases and J by 6 bases, 17 bases remained unmatched. Germline V CDR1 and CDR2: MDHEN, SYDVKM. The CDR3 region has the DNA TGTGCCACCAAACAAGGGACCTGGACAGGGGGTCATGGCTACACCTTC. It translates to CATKQGTWTGGHGYTF.

This chain joins TRBV7-6 and TRBJ2-2; 7 positions agree with TRBD1. V was pared by 5 bases and J by 6 bases, with 3 bases of the junction left unmatched. Germline V gives CDR1 SGHVS, CDR2 FNYEAQ. CDR3 length: 13 amino acids. CDR3: CASSLGTAGELFF. As DNA, the CDR3 is TGTGCCAGCAGCCTCGGGACAGCCGGGGAGCTGTTTTTT. Using reference TRBV7-6 and TRBJ2-2 for the parts outside the CDR3, the full variable domain is GAGVSQSPRYKVTKRGQDVALRCDPISGHVSLYWYRQALGQGPEFLTYFNYEAQQDKSGLPNDRFSAERPEGSISTLTIQRTEQRDSAMYRCASSLGTAGELFFGEGSRLTVL.

The chain is built from TRBV15 and TRBJ1-1; 9 bases match TRBD1. V lost 5 bases, J lost 5 bases, and 6 bases stayed unmatched. The CDR3 sequence is 14 residues long. Germline V gene data show CDR1 as LNHNV and CDR2 as YYDKDF (reference sequence). CDR3 sequence reads: CATSVGTGWTEAFF. DNA of the CDR3: TGTGCCACCAGCGTCGGGACAGGGTGGACTGAAGCTTTCTTT.

This clone was seen only once. The chain carries TRBV4-2 and TRBJ2-3; 11 nucleotides line up with TRBD2. CDR3 size: 16 residues. Trimming at V came to 1 base and at J to 10 bases, leaving 10 bases not matched to a gene. Germline CDR1 reads LGHNA; CDR2 reads YNFKEQ. CDR3 region: CASSQGTSGSRAAQYF. The CDR3 coding sequence is TGTGCCAGCAGCCAAGGGACTAGCGGGTCCAGAGCGGCGCAGTATTTT.

The rearrangement links TRBV4-3 to TRBJ2-2, with TRBD2 identical over 11 bases. The germline gives CDR1 LGHNA, CDR2 YSLEER. Trimming took 0 bases from V and 4 from J; bases not matched to a gene: 4. The CDR3 loop spans 17 amino acids. The CDR3 coding sequence is TGCGCCAGCAGCCAAGAGGCTAGCGGGAGGTTCACCGGGGAGCTGTTTTTT. Translated, it gives CASSQEASGRFTGELFF.

The chain recombines TRBV2 with TRBJ2-5; D may be TRBD2 (5 bases). The CDR3 contains 14 residues. V lost 6 bases to trimming and J lost 1 base, with 12 bases between them. From germline, CDR1 is SNHLY and CDR2 FYNNEI. The CDR3 loop is CASRWRFPQETQYF. The CDR3 bases are TGTGCCAGCAGGTGGAGGTTCCCCCAAGAGACCCAGTACTTC.

This chain uses TRBV4-3 with TRBJ2-7, with D maybe TRBD2 (5 bases). CDR1 and CDR2 (germline): LGHNA, YSLEER. Trimming stripped 0 bases from V and 1 base from J, with 7 bases between. The CDR3 totals 14 residues. CDR3 DNA sequence: TGCGCCAGCAGCCAAGATCGAGGGTCCTACGAGCAGTACTTC. Translated, it gives CASSQDRGSYEQYF.

The genes are TRBV5-4 and TRBJ2-2; 11 bases agree with TRBD1. Germline V gene lookup returns CDR1 SGHNT and CDR2 YYREEE (reference sequence). V lost 4 bases, J lost 9 bases, and 11 bases stayed unmatched. This CDR3 region has 16 residues. In DNA, the CDR3 is TGTGCCAGCAGCGATGGGACAGGGGGATTAAGCCGGGAGCTGTTTTTT. Translated, it gives CASSDGTGGLSRELFF.

This clone came up once. The chain links TRBV6-1 to TRBJ2-2; the D is unclear. From germline, CDR1 is MNHNS and CDR2 SASEGT. The V and J ends lost 3 bases and 1 base respectively, with 9 bases between them. The length of the CDR3 is 15 residues. The CDR3 loop reads CASSDSTENTGELFF. The CDR3 coding sequence is TGTGCCAGCAGTGATTCGACTGAGAACACCGGGGAGCTGTTTTTT.

This chain connects TRBV5-1 to TRBJ2-1, with D uncertain. The V gene lost 2 bases and the J gene lost 3 bases, with 6 bases spanning the gap. This CDR3 is 13 amino acids long. Germline assignment: CDR1 SGHRS and CDR2 YFSETQ. The CDR3 here is CASSFADYNEQFF. CDR3 DNA: TGCGCCAGCAGCTTCGCAGACTACAATGAGCAGTTCTTC.

This sequence joins TRBV27 and TRBJ2-1; the match to TRBD1 covers 10 bases. V lost 5 bases and J lost 4; bases outside the gene matches: 11. The CDR3 is 17 amino acids. Germline CDR1 MNHEY, CDR2 SMNVEV (reference sequence). The CDR3 is CASSTGPGTGDYNEQFF. CDR3 in DNA: TGTGCCAGCAGTACCGGCCCCGGGACAGGGGATTACAATGAGCAGTTCTTC.